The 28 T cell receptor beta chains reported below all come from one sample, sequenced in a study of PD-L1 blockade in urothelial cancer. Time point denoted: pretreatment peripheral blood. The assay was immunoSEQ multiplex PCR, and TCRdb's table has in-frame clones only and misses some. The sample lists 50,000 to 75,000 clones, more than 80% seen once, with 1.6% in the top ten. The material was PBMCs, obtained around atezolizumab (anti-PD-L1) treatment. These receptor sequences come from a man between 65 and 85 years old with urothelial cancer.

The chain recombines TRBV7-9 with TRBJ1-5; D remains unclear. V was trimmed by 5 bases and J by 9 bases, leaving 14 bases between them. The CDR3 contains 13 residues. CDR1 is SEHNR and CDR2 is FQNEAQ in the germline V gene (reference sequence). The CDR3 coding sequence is TGTGCCAGCAGCAGAGAGGGCCGGGGGCCCCAGCATTTT. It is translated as CASSREGRGPQHF.

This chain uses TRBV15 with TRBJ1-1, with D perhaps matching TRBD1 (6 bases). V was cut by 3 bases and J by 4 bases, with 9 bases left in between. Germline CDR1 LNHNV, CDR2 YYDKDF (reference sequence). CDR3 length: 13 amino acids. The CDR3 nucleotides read TGTGCCACCAGCAGCACAGGGTTCACTGAAGCTTTCTTT. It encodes CATSSTGFTEAFF. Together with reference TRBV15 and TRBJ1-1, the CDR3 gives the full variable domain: DAMVIQNPRYQVTQFGKPVTLSCSQTLNHNVMYWYQQKSSQAPKLLFHYYDKDFNNEADTPDNFQSRRPNTSFCFLDIRSPGLGDTAMYLCATSSTGFTEAFFGQGTRLTVV.

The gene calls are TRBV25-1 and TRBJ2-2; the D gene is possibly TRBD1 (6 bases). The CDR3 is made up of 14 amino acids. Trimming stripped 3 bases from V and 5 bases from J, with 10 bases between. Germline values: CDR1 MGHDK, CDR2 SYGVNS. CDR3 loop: CASSERGKTGELFF. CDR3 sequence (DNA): TGTGCCAGCAGTGAGAGGGGGAAGACCGGGGAGCTGTTTTTT.

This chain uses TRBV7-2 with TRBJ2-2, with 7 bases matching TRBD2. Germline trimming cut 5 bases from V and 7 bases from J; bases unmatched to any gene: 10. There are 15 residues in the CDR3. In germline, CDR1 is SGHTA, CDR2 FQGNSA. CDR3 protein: CASSPGLVGIGELFF. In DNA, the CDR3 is TGTGCCAGCAGCCCTGGACTAGTCGGGATCGGGGAGCTGTTTTTT.

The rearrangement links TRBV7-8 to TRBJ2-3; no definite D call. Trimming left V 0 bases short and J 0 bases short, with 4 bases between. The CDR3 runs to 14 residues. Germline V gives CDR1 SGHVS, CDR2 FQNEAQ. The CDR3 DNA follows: TGTGCCAGCAGCTTAGCGACTAGCACAGATACGCAGTATTTT. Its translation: CASSLATSTDTQYF.

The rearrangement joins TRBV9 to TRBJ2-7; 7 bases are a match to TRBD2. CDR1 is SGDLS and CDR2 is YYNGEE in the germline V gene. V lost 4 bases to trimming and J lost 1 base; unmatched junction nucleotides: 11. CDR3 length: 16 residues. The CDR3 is CASSKTTSANSYEQYF. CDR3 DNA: TGTGCCAGCAGCAAGACAACTAGCGCGAATTCCTACGAGCAGTACTTC.

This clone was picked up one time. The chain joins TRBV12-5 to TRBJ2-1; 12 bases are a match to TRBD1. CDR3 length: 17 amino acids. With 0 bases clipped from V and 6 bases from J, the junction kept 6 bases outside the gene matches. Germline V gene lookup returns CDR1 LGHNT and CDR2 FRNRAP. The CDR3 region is CASGLVLGQGAVNEQFF. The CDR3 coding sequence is TGTGCTAGTGGTTTGGTACTGGGACAGGGGGCGGTCAATGAGCAGTTCTTC.

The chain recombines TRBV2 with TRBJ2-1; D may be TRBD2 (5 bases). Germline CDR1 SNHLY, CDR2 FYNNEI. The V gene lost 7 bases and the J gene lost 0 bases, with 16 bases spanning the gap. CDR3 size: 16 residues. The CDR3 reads CASTTKDSPSYNEQFF. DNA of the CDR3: TGTGCCAGCACGACGAAGGACTCGCCCTCCTACAATGAGCAGTTCTTC.

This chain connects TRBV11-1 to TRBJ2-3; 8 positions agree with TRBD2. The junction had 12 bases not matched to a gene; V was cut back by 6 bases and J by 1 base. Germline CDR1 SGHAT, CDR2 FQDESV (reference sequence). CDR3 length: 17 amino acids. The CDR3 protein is CASRRAPGTRGTDTQYF. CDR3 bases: TGTGCCAGCAGGAGAGCTCCCGGGACTAGGGGCACAGATACGCAGTATTTT.

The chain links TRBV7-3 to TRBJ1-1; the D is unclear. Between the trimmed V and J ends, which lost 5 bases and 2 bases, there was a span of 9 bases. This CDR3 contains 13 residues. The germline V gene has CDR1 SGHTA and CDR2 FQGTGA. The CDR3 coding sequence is TGTGCCAGCAGCCCGGTACCTAACACTGAAGCTTTCTTT. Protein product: CASSPVPNTEAFF.

CDR3 amino acids: CASSSAGLAGREQFF. The CDR3 region has the DNA TGTGCCAGCAGTTCCGCGGGACTAGCGGGTCGTGAGCAGTTCTTC. This chain connects TRBV28 to TRBJ2-1; 12 bases align to TRBD2. The CDR3 runs to 15 residues. The germline V gene encodes CDR1 MDHEN and CDR2 SYDVKM. J lost 9 bases, V lost 4 bases, and 7 bases had no gene match.

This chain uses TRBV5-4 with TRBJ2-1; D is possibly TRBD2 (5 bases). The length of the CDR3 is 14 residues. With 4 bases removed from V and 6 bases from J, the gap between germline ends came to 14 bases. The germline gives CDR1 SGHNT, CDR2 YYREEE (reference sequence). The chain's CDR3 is CASSRASGGNEQFF. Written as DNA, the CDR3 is TGTGCCAGCAGCCGGGCCTCAGGAGGCAATGAGCAGTTCTTC.

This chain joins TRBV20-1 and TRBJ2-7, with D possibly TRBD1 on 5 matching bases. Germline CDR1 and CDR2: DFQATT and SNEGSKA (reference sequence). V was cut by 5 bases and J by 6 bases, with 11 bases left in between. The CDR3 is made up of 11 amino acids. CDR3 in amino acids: CSAPKDSEQYF. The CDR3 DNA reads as TGCAGTGCTCCAAAAGACAGCGAGCAGTACTTC.

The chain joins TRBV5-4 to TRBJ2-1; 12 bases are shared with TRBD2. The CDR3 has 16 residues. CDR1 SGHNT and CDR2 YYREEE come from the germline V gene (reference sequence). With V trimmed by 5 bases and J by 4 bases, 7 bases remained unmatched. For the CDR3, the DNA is TGTGCCAGCAGTCCTCCTAGCGGGAGGGAATACAATGAGCAGTTCTTC. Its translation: CASSPPSGREYNEQFF.

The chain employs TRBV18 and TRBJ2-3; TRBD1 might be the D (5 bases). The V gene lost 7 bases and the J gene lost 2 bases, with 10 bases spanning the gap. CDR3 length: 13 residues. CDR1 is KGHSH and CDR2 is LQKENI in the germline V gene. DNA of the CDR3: TGTGCCAGCTGTGGGGCAGCCACAGATACGCAGTATTTT. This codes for CASCGAATDTQYF.

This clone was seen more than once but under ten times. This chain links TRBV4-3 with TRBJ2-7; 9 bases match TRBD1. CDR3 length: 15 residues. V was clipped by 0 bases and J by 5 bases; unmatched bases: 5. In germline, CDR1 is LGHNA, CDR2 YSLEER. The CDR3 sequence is CASSQEEDRGHEQYF. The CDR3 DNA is TGCGCCAGCAGCCAAGAAGAGGACAGGGGCCACGAGCAGTACTTC.

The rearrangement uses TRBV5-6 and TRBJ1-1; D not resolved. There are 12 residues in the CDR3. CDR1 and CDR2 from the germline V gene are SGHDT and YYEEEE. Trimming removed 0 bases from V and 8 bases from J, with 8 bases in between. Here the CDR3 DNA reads TGTGCCAGCAGCTTGGGAGGAAGGGAAGCTTTCTTT. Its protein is CASSLGGREAFF.

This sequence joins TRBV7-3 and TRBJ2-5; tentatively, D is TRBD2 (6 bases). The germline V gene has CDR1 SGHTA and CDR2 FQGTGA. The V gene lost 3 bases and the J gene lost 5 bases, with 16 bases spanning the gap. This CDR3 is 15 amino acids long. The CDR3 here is CASSFGGDRWETQYF. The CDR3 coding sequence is TGTGCCAGCAGCTTTGGAGGGGATAGGTGGGAGACCCAGTACTTC.

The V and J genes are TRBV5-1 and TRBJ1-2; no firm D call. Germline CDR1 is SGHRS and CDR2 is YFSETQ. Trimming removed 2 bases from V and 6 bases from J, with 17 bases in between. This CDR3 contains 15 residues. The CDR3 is CASSLGGGNQDGYTF. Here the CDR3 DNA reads TGCGCCAGCAGCTTAGGCGGAGGGAATCAAGATGGCTACACCTTC. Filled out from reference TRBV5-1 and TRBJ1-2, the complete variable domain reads KAGVTQTPRYLIKTRGQQVTLSCSPISGHRSVSWYQQTPGQGLQFLFEYFSETQRNKGNFPGRFSGRQFSNSRSEMNVSTLELGDSALYLCASSLGGGNQDGYTFGSGTRLTVV.

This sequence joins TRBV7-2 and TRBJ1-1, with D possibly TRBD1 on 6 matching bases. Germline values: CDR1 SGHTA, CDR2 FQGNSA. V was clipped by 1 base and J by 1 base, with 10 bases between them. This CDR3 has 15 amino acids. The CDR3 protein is CASSLVGQTNTEAFF. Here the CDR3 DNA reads TGTGCCAGCAGCTTAGTAGGACAGACGAACACTGAAGCTTTCTTT.

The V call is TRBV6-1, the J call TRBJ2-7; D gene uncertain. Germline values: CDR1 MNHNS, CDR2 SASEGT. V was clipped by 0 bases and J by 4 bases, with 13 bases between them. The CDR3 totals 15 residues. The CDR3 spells CASSEALRGIYEQYF. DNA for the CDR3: TGTGCCAGCAGTGAAGCGCTTCGCGGAATATACGAGCAGTACTTC.

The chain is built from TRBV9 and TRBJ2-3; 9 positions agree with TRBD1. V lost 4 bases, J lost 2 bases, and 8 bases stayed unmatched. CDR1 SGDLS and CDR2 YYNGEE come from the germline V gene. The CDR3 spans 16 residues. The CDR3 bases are TGTGCCAGCAGCCGATCCGGGACAGGGAACACAGATACGCAGTATTTT. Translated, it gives CASSRSGTGNTDTQYF.

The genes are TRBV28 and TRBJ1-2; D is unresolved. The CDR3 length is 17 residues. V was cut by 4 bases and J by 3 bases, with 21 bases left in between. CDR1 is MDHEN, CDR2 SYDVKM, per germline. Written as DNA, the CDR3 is TGTGCCAGCAGTTCATTGTTTTGGCGGGGATTGGACTATGGCTACACCTTC. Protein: CASSSLFWRGLDYGYTF.

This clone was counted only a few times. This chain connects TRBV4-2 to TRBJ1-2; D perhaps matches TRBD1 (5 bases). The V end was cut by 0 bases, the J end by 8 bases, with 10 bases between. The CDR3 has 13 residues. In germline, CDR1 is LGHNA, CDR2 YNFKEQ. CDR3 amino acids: CASSQDHQGGYTF. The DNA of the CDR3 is TGTGCCAGCAGCCAAGATCACCAGGGAGGCTACACCTTC.

CDR3 coding DNA: TGTGCCAGCGGGTCCAGCGGGACCACCGGGGAGCTGTTTTTT. This translates into CASGSSGTTGELFF. This sequence joins TRBV7-6 and TRBJ2-2; 7 positions match TRBD2. Germline loops: CDR1 SGHVS, CDR2 FNYEAQ. The CDR3 has 14 residues. V shed 8 bases, J shed 4 bases, and the junction held 7 bases outside the gene matches.

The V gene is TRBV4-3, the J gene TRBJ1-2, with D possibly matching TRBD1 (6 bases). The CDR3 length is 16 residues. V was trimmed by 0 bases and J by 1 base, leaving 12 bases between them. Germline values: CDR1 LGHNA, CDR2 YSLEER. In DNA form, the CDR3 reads TGCGCCAGCAGCCAAGATGCGGGGGGCGGTAACTATGGCTACACCTTC. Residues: CASSQDAGGGNYGYTF.

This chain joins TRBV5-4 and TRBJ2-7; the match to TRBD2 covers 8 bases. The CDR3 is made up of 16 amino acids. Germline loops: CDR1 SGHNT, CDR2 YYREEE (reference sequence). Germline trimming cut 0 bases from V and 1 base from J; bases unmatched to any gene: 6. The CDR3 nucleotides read TGTGCCAGCAGCTTGGGCAGGCGGGAGGTATCCTACGAGCAGTACTTC. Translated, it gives CASSLGRREVSYEQYF.

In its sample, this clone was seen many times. CDR3 coding DNA: TGTGCCAGCAGCTTAAGACGGACATACAATCAGCCCCAGCATTTT. Translating it yields CASSLRRTYNQPQHF. This chain links TRBV7-8 with TRBJ1-5; D is perhaps TRBD1 (5 bases). The V gene lost 2 bases and the J gene lost 3 bases, with 11 bases spanning the gap. Germline loops: CDR1 SGHVS, CDR2 FQNEAQ. The CDR3 runs 15 residues.